The 18 T cell receptor beta chains below were found in one sample sequenced in a study of tumor-infiltrating lymphocytes in primary liver carcinoma. Blood RNA was derived from unsorted whole blood, and germline DNA was extracted too. A constant-region primer served to make TCR beta cDNA from roughly 460 ng total RNA. Generation of the TCR beta libraries relied on three nested multiplex PCR rounds using slightly modified ARM-PCR. The study ran its first two PCR rounds for roughly 11 cycles each, using TRBV1-TRBV30 forward primers and a C-beta reverse primer. From the multiplex PCR reads, TCRdb called clonotypes with MiXCR, one entry per CDR3 protein. The sample carries fewer than 400,000 distinct CDR3 sequences, 60% to 80% recorded once. Material: peripheral blood. These receptors originate from a man aged 40-55 years with primary liver carcinoma and hepatitis B virus infection.

V and J are TRBV5-4 and TRBJ2-7; D is ambiguous. V lost 0 bases and J lost 6, with 13 bases in between. Germline V gives CDR1 SGHNT, CDR2 YYREEE (reference sequence). The CDR3 contains 14 residues. The CDR3 coding sequence is TGTGCCAGCAGCTTGGCCGGCGACGGGCGCGAGCAGTACTTC. Its translation: CASSLAGDGREQYF.

Comments on this clonotype: One end of the junction is discordant with germline, which a read error may explain. This sequence joins TRBV24-1 and TRBJ2-3; D may match TRBD1 or TRBD2 (5 bases each). The CDR3 consists of 15 residues. Germline V lookup: CDR1 KGHDR, CDR2 SFDVKD. The CDR3 bases are TGTGCCACCGGGGACCGGCAGAGGGGCACAAATACGCAGTATTTT. Its protein product is CATGDRQRGTNTQYF.

To note about this clonotype: Sequence at one end of the junction differs from germline and may be a read error. The CDR3 protein is CAGSQFRTGDEKLFF. The DNA for the CDR3 is TGCGCCGGCAGCCAATTCAGGACAGGGGACGAAAAACTGTTTTTT. This chain connects TRBV4-1 to TRBJ1-4; the match to TRBD1 covers 9 bases. CDR1 is MGHRA and CDR2 is YSYEKL in the germline V gene. This CDR3 is built from 15 residues.

This clonotype has a count of ten or more. The rearrangement uses TRBV6-5 and TRBJ2-4; no definite D call. Per germline, CDR1 MNHEY and CDR2 SVGAGI. The length of the CDR3 is 14 residues. V shed 0 bases and J shed 9 bases, with 12 bases lying between them. This chain's CDR3 is CASSYSVRSSIQYF. As DNA, the CDR3 is TGTGCCAGCAGTTACTCGGTTCGCTCCAGCATTCAGTACTTC.

Concerning this clonotype: At one of its ends the junction is not consistent with the germline gene, which may arise from a read error. V gene TRBV11-1 combines with J gene TRBJ2-3; 8 bases line up with TRBD2. Germline V gene data show CDR1 as SGHAT and CDR2 as FQDESV (reference sequence). This CDR3 has 16 residues. Here the CDR3 reads CASSFALAAGTDTLYF. DNA of the CDR3: TGTGCCAGCAGCTTCGCACTAGCGGCGGGCACAGATACGCTGTATTTT.

Of note for this clonotype: A much bigger clone sits one base away, suggesting this may be a read error. The chain has TRBV6-1 and TRBJ1-1, with D possibly being TRBD1 (5 bases). Trimming cost V 7 bases and J 3 bases, with 15 bases left between them. The germline gives CDR1 MNHNS, CDR2 SASEGT. This CDR3 has 14 amino acids. In DNA, the CDR3 is TGTGCCAGCACCCCCTCTGGGGGTTACACTGAAGCTTTCTTT. It is translated as CASTPSGGYTEAFF.

A remark on this clonotype: The junction does not match germline at one end; this may be a read error. V usage is TRBV12-3 or TRBV12-4 and J usage is TRBJ2-7; TRBD2 matches 11 bases. The CDR3 is made up of 15 amino acids. Here the CDR3 reads CTSSSTSGSYHEQYF. The CDR3 region has the DNA TGTACCAGCAGTTCCACTAGCGGGAGTTACCACGAGCAGTACTTC.

Details on this clonotype: One base away lies a much larger clone, so this may be a sequencing read error. The V and J genes are TRBV30 and TRBJ1-6; D perhaps matches TRBD1 (5 bases). Germline-derived CDR1 and CDR2 are GTSNPN and SVGIG (reference sequence). CDR3 length: 16 residues. This chain's CDR3 is CAWTEGTFRYNPPLHF. The CDR3 DNA sequence: TGTGCCTGGACTGAGGGGACTTTTCGCTATAATCCACCCCTCCACTTT.

Of note for this clonotype: A clone one base away is much larger, so this may be a read error. This chain connects TRBV29-1 to TRBJ1-5; D remains unclear. Trimming took off 4 bases at V and 13 bases at J, with 14 bases between the two ends. The CDR3 consists of 11 residues. CDR1 is SQVTM, CDR2 ANQGSEA, per germline. The DNA for the CDR3 is TGCAGCGTTGCTAACGGCCAGGCGCAGCATTTT. It codes for CSVANGQAQHF.

This clonotype was recorded only once. This may be a read error: a much more frequent sequence differs by one nucleotide. The chain recombines TRBV4-2 with TRBJ1-5; D is ambiguous. The CDR3 length is 13 residues. Germline V gene data show CDR1 as LGHNA and CDR2 as YNFKEQ. CDR3 DNA sequence: TGTGCCAGCAGCCAGGATAGCGATCAGCCCCAGCATTTT. Translating gives CASSQDSDQPQHF.

In its sample, this clonotype was seen many times. This rearrangement joins TRBV11-3 to TRBJ2-6, with D perhaps assigned TRBD1 or TRBD2 (5 bases each). CDR3 length: 16 amino acids. Germline CDR1 SGHNT, CDR2 YENEEA. V shed 5 bases and J shed 1 base, with 12 bases lying between them. The DNA for the CDR3 is TGTGCCAGCAGCCCAACGGGGCAGTCTGGGGCCAACGTCCTGACTTTC. Translating it yields CASSPTGQSGANVLTF.

The V and J genes are TRBV6-6 and TRBJ2-5, with a tentative D call TRBD1 (7 bases). V was cut by 6 bases and J by 4 bases, with 15 bases left in between. The germline V gene encodes CDR1 MNHNY and CDR2 SVGAGI (reference sequence). The length of the CDR3 is 14 residues. The CDR3 nucleotides read TGTGCCAGCAGCCCGCAGGGGGAGGTAGAGACCCAGTACTTC. Protein product: CASSPQGEVETQYF.

Comments on this clonotype: This may be a read error, as it is one base from a much larger clone. V is TRBV4-1 and J is TRBJ2-7; perhaps TRBD2 as D (5 bases). V was pared by 1 base and J by 3 bases, with 13 bases between. This CDR3 has 15 residues. Germline V gene lookup returns CDR1 MGHRA and CDR2 YSYEKL. CDR3 DNA: TGCGCCAGCAGCCAAGGTAGACTAACGGGCTACGAGCAGTACTTC. Its translation is CASSQGRLTGYEQYF.

About this clonotype itself: Its ends do not fully match the called genes, so a read error is possible. The rearrangement joins TRBV11-2 to TRBJ2-7; 13 nucleotides line up with TRBD2. CDR3 size: 18 residues. Germline V CDR1 and CDR2: SGHAT, FQNNGV. The CDR3 region is CASGSLGLAGVPSYEQCF. Written as DNA, the CDR3 is TGTGCCAGCGGCTCTCTAGGACTAGCGGGAGTCCCCTCCTACGAGCAGTGCTTC.

This clonotype is labeled as medium-sized. This chain links TRBV11-2 with TRBJ2-5; no clear D. The germline V and J ends were trimmed by 5 bases and 5 bases, with 12 bases remaining between them. The germline CDR1 and CDR2 sequences are SGHAT and FQNNGV. The length of the CDR3 is 13 residues. The CDR3: CASSAGARETQYF. The CDR3 bases are TGTGCCAGCAGCGCTGGCGCCCGGGAGACCCAGTACTTC.

The genes are TRBV25-1 and TRBJ1-2; D is uncertain. This CDR3 spans 12 amino acids. Trimming left V 1 base short and J 7 bases short, with 7 bases between. The germline CDR1 and CDR2 sequences are MGHDK and SYGVNS. The CDR3 DNA follows: TGTGCCAGCAGTGAATCTACCTGTGGCTACACCTTC. Its translation: CASSESTCGYTF.

Notes on this clonotype: One end of the junction does not line up with germline, which may come from a read error. The V gene is TRBV5-1, the J gene TRBJ2-1; possibly TRBD2 for D (5 bases). The CDR3 runs to 13 residues. CDR1 and CDR2 from the germline V gene are SGHRS and YFSETQ. For the CDR3, the DNA is TGCACCAGCAGCCCCATGGGAGCGGATGAGCAGTTCTTC. Its translation is CTSSPMGADEQFF.

With regard to this clonotype: One end of the junction fails to match germline, which may point to a read error. The J gene is TRBJ2-1, the V gene TRBV5-1, with D perhaps matching TRBD2 (5 bases). This CDR3 comprises 15 residues. The V gene's germline CDR1 is SGHRS and CDR2 YFSETQ. Here the CDR3 DNA reads TGCGCCAGCAGCTTGGCAGGAGGAAGGGTCAATGAGCAGCTCTTC. Translated, it gives CASSLAGGRVNEQLF.